These T cell receptor gamma chains were read from a single sample in a study of human gamma delta and Vdelta1 T cells. TCRdb repeated clone calling on the PCR reads with CATT. The sample consists of approximately 400 gamma-chain clones, 4.5% to 5% of them appearing once. What was sequenced was differentiated CD27- Vdelta1 gamma-delta T cells from blood. The receptors here all came from a human donor in good health. Each CDR3 is given with its conserved first and last residue. The size field is filled for only some rows; it gives once, few, many or a size class.

V: TRGV2
J: TRGJP1
size: few
DNA: TGTGCCACCTGGGACGGGATAAATCAGGGGTTCAAGATATTT
CDR3: CATWDGINQGFKIF

V: TRGV3
J: TRGJP2
size: few
DNA: TGTGCCACCTGGTTTCGAAAAGGGGGTTGGATCAAGACGTTT
CDR3: CATWFRKGGWIKTF

V: TRGV9
J: TRGJ1/TRGJ2
size: .
DNA: TGTGCCTTGTGGTTGTTGGCGAGTGATAAGAAACTCTTT
CDR3: CALWLLASDKKLF

V: TRGV9
J: TRGJ1/TRGJ2
size: .
DNA: TGTGCCTTATGGGAGGTTGGCAAGAAACTCTTT
CDR3: CALWEVGKKLF

V: TRGV9
J: TRGJ1/TRGJ2
size: few
DNA: TGTGCCGGGGGGGAGGACCGAAAGAAACTCTTT
CDR3: CAGGEDRKKLF

V: TRGV3
J: TRGJ1/TRGJ2
size: .
DNA: TGTGCCTTCTGGGACAGGCAGGAGAAACTCTTT
CDR3: CAFWDRQEKLF

V: TRGV9
J: TRGJ1/TRGJ2
size: .
DNA: TGTGCCTTGTGGGAGTTGGCGAGGGATAAGAAACTCTTT
CDR3: CALWELARDKKLF

V: TRGV5
J: TRGJP2
size: large
DNA: TGTGCCACCTGGGACGGTAGTAGTGATTGGATCAAGACGTTT
CDR3: CATWDGSSDWIKTF

V: TRGV3
J: TRGJ1/TRGJ2
size: .
DNA: TGTGCCACCGGGGTTAGGCAGGGGAAACTCTTT
CDR3: CATGVRQGKLF

V: TRGV3
J: TRGJ1/TRGJ2
size: .
DNA: TGTGCCACCGGGGAGAGGCAGAAGAAACTCTTT
CDR3: CATGERQKKLF

V: TRGV9
J: TRGJ1/TRGJ2
size: large
DNA: TGTGCCTTGTGGGAGGTGCGCGGGACGGACCCCGAAAGGGATTATAAGAAACTCTTT
CDR3: CALWEVRGTDPERDYKKLF

V: TRGV3
J: TRGJ1/TRGJ2
size: medium-sized
DNA: TGTGCCACCTTTGACATGCAGGGGAAACTCTTT
CDR3: CATFDMQGKLF

V: TRGV3
J: TRGJ1/TRGJ2
size: large
DNA: TGTGCCACCGGGGACAGGCAGAAGAAACTCTTT
CDR3: CATGDRQKKLF

V: TRGV3
J: TRGJ1/TRGJ2
size: .
DNA: TGTGCCTTCTGGGAGAGTCAGAGGAAACTCTTT
CDR3: CAFWESQRKLF

V: TRGV9
J: TRGJ1/TRGJ2
size: .
DNA: TGTGCCTTGGGGGAGGCCTATTATAAGAAACTCTTT
CDR3: CALGEAYYKKLF

V: TRGV3
J: TRGJ1/TRGJ2
size: few
DNA: TGTGCCACCTGGGACAGGCCGTTCGAGAAACTCTTT
CDR3: CATWDRPFEKLF

V: TRGV3
J: TRGJP2
size: .
DNA: TGTGCCACCTGGGACAGGCAGGGGAGTAGTGATTGGATCAAGACGTTT
CDR3: CATWDRQGSSDWIKTF

V: TRGV9
J: TRGJ1/TRGJ2
size: large
DNA: TGTGCCTCTTTAATTTATAAGAAACTCTTT
CDR3: CASLIYKKLF

V: TRGV9
J: TRGJ1/TRGJ2
size: .
DNA: TGTGCCTTGTGGGAGGTGGGCCCGTCTTATAAGAAACTATTT
CDR3: CALWEVGPSYKKLF

V: TRGV3
J: TRGJ1/TRGJ2
size: few
DNA: TGTGCCACCGGGGATAGGCAGGAGAAACTCTTT
CDR3: CATGDRQEKLF